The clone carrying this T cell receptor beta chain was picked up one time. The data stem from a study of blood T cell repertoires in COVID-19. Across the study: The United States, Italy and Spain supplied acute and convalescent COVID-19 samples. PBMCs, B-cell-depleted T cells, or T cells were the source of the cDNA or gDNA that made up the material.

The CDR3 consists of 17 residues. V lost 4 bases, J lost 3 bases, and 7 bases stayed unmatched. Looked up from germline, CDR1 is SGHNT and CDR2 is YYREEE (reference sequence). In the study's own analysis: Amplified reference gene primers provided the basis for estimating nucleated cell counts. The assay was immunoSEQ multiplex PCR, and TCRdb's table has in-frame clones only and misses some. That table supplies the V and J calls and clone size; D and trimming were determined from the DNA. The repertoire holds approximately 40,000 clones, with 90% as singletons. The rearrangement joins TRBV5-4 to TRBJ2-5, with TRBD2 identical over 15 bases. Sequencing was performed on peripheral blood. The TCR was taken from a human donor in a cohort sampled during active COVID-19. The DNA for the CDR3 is TGTGCCAGCAGCCCAGGACTAGCGGGAGGGCCTGAAGAGACCCAGTACTTC. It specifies CASSPGLAGGPEETQYF.